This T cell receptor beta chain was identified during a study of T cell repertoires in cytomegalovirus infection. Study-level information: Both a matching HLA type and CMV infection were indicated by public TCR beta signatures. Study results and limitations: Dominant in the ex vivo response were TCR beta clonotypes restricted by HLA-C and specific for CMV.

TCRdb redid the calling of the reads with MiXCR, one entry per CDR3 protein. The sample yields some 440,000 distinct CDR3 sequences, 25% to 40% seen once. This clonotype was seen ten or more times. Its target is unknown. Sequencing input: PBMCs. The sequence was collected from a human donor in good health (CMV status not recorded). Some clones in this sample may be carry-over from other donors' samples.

CDR3 nucleotide sequence: TGTGCCAGCACCGAGACTCGTGGGACCAAAAACATTCAGTACTTC. Translating gives CASTETRGTKNIQYF. The chain employs TRBV12-3 or TRBV12-4 and TRBJ2-4; D ambiguous. The CDR3 sequence is 15 residues long. With 7 bases removed from V and 2 bases from J, the gap between germline ends came to 15 bases.